The text below deals with one T cell receptor beta chain. Germline loops: CDR1 KGHSH, CDR2 LQKENI. The CDR3 runs 14 residues. The V gene lost 4 bases and the J gene lost 7 bases, with 14 bases spanning the gap. This specimen comes from a study of shared clonotypes between healthy human individuals. Data came from immunoSEQ multiplex PCR; TCRdb stores just in-frame clones and leaves some out. The table records about 2 million clones, about 95% of them present only once. V gene TRBV18 combines with J gene TRBJ1-5; a weak D match, TRBD1 (6 bases). The sequence was collected from a man aged 18 to 29 in good health. The sequencing input was naive CD4+ T cells sorted from blood. As to subset: CD45RA+ positively selected. The CDR3: CASSLTGPGQPQHF. Written as DNA, the CDR3 is TGTGCCAGCTCACTCACAGGGCCAGGCCAGCCCCAGCATTTT.